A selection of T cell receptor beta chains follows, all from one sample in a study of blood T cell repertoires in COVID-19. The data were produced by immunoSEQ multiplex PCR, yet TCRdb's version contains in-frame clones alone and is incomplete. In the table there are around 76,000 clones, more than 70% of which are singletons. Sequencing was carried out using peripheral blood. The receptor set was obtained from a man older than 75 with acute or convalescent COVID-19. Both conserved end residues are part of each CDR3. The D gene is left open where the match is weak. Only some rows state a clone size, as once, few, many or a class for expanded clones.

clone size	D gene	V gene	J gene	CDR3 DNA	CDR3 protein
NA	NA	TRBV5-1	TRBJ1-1	TGCGCCAGCAGCCTGGACAGTATGAACACTGAAGCTTTCTTT	CASSLDSMNTEAFF
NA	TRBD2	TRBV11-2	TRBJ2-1	TGTGCCAGCAGCCCCGACGGACTAGCGGGTGGTGAGCAGTTCTTC	CASSPDGLAGGEQFF
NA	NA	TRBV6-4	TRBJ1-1	TGTGCCAGCAGTGAGTGGGGAGACACTGAAGCTTTCTTT	CASSEWGDTEAFF
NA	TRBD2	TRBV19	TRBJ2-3	TGTGCCAGTAGAAGAGCGGGGCCTAGCACAGATACGCAGTATTTT	CASRRAGPSTDTQYF
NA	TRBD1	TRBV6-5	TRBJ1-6	TGTGCCAGCAGTTCCGTGGGACAGACTAATTCACCCCTCCACTTT	CASSSVGQTNSPLHF
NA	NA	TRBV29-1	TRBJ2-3	TGCAGCGTTGAAGATAGAGGCGGGGCCACAGATACGCAGTATTTT	CSVEDRGGATDTQYF
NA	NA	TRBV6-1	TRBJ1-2	TGTGCCAGCAGTGAACGGGTAAACTATGGCTACACCTTC	CASSERVNYGYTF
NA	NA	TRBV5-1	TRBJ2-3	TGCGCCAGCAGCTTGGAATGGGGGGAGCAGTATTTT	CASSLEWGEQYF
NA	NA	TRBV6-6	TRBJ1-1	TGTGCCAGCAGTTACTCCCGTGTAGATATGAACACTGAAGCTTTCTTT	CASSYSRVDMNTEAFF
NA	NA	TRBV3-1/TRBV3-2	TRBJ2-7	TGTGCCAGCAGCCCCGGGGTCCAAAGCTCCTACGAGCAGTACTTC	CASSPGVQSSYEQYF
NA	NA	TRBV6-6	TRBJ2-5	TGTGCCAGCAGTTACGGAGCAGGGAGGCAAGAGACCCAGTACTTC	CASSYGAGRQETQYF
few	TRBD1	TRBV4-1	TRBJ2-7	TGCGCCAGCAGCCAACCGGGACAGCTCATCGAGCAGTACTTC	CASSQPGQLIEQYF
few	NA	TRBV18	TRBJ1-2	TGTGCCAGCTCACCAGAGACAGATAACTATGGCTACACCTTC	CASSPETDNYGYTF
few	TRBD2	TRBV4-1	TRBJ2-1	TGCGCCAGCAGCCAAGAGGGTCTAGCGGGCAATGAGCAGTTCTTC	CASSQEGLAGNEQFF